These T cell receptor beta chains were read from a single sample in a study of identical twins. TCRdb analysed the 5' RACE reads with MiXCR anew, one entry per CDR3 protein. The sample consists of about 890,000 distinct CDR3 sequences, 9% to 15% of them appearing once. The sample was also linked to a second study, of yellow fever vaccine responses in identical twins.

The sequenced material came from PBMCs. All receptors come from a woman aged 18-30 years in good health. CDR3s include the opening cysteine and the closing phenylalanine or tryptophan. Each record gives: clone size, V gene, D gene, CDR3 length, J gene, CDR3 protein, CDR3 DNA. The D gene is left open where the match is weak. Clone size is shown for a subset of rows, as once, few, many or a class of expanded clone.

NA	TRBV5-1	NA	13	TRBJ2-2	CASSFGVAGELFF	TGCGCCAGCAGCTTTGGGGTGGCCGGGGAGCTGTTTTTT
few	TRBV24-1	NA	15	TRBJ1-1	CATSDSGSLNTEAFF	TGTGCCACCAGTGATTCGGGCAGTTTGAACACTGAAGCTTTCTTT
few	TRBV10-1	TRBD2	19	TRBJ2-3	CASSDGGSGGTPLTDTQYF	TGCGCCAGCAGTGACGGAGGGAGCGGGGGTACCCCTTTAACAGATACGCAGTATTTT
few	TRBV27	NA	14	TRBJ2-5	CASSHPEGGETQYF	TGTGCCAGCAGTCACCCCGAGGGTGGGGAGACCCAGTACTTC
NA	TRBV5-5	NA	15	TRBJ2-1	CASSLGTESYNEQFF	TGTGCCAGCAGCTTGGGGACCGAATCCTACAATGAGCAGTTCTTC
NA	TRBV28	NA	15	TRBJ2-1	CASSSSVPASDEQFF	TGTGCCAGCAGCTCCTCGGTTCCCGCTTCTGATGAGCAGTTCTTC
few	TRBV25-1	NA	16	TRBJ2-2	CASSRTGTYDTGELFF	TGTGCCAGTTCTCGTACCGGGACCTACGACACCGGGGAGCTGTTTTTT
NA	TRBV10-3	TRBD2	13	TRBJ2-3	CAITTSGTDTQYF	TGTGCCATCACGACTAGCGGCACAGATACGCAGTATTTT
once	TRBV9	NA	15	TRBJ2-5	CASSVAGSWVETQYF	TGTGCCAGCAGCGTAGCCGGGTCCTGGGTAGAGACCCAGTACTTC
NA	TRBV20-1	NA	15	TRBJ2-7	CSARDGTDNLYEQYF	TGCAGTGCTAGAGACGGGACCGATAATCTCTACGAGCAGTACTTC
few	TRBV5-1	TRBD1	14	TRBJ1-1	CASSTGQGESEAFF	TGCGCCAGCAGCACCGGACAGGGGGAAAGTGAAGCTTTCTTT
many	TRBV14	NA	13	TRBJ2-7	CASSQEVSYEQYF	TGTGCCAGCAGCCAAGAAGTCTCCTACGAGCAGTACTTC
once	TRBV7-6	TRBD2	15	TRBJ2-7	CASSSTSGSGYEQYF	TGTGCCAGCAGCTCAACTAGCGGGAGCGGCTACGAGCAGTACTTC
few	TRBV11-2	TRBD2	17	TRBJ2-2	CASSLGLAGSYTGELFF	TGTGCCAGCAGCTTAGGACTAGCGGGGTCTTACACCGGGGAGCTGTTTTTT
NA	TRBV29-1	NA	11	TRBJ2-7	CSVARSGEQYF	TGCAGCGTTGCCAGGTCGGGCGAGCAGTACTTC
many	TRBV4-1	TRBD1	15	TRBJ2-1	CASSQVTTGVGWQFF	TGCGCCAGCAGCCAAGTAACGACAGGGGTCGGATGGCAGTTCTTC
NA	TRBV6-2/TRBV6-3	TRBD2	15	TRBJ2-7	CASSWGLGLSYEQYF	TGTGCCAGCAGTTGGGGACTAGGGCTGTCCTACGAGCAGTACTTC
many	TRBV25-1	TRBD1	15	TRBJ2-1	CASSEAGQGKDEQFF	TGTGCCAGCAGTGAAGCGGGACAGGGTAAGGATGAGCAGTTCTTC
NA	TRBV14	TRBD1	15	TRBJ2-7	CASSQFLGQGAEQYF	TGTGCCAGCAGCCAATTTTTGGGACAGGGAGCCGAGCAGTACTTC